The next 21 T cell receptor beta chains were all read from a single sample in a study of cytomegalovirus exposure and HLA in healthy donors. Primers for the PCR totalled 60 Vbeta and 13 Jbeta. Assay used: immunoSEQ multiplex PCR; TCRdb lists only in-frame clones, some missing. The sample holds some 120,000 clones, about 74% seen once. The sequenced sample was PBMCs. These receptors originate from a woman in her forties or fifties in good health and CMV-seropositive.

The CDR3 protein is CASSPVRVETQYF. CDR3 DNA: TGTGCCAGCTCACCAGTCAGGGTAGAGACCCAGTACTTC. The chain is built from TRBV18 and TRBJ2-5; possible D gene TRBD1, 5 bases. The V end was cut by 2 bases, the J end by 4 bases, with 8 bases between. The germline V gene has CDR1 KGHSH and CDR2 LQKENI. The CDR3 has 13 residues.

This clone was found once. The chain joins TRBV20-1 to TRBJ2-5; D is ambiguous. Trimming left V 5 bases short and J 0 bases short, with 4 bases between. This CDR3 spans 11 amino acids. Germline CDR1 is DFQATT and CDR2 is SNEGSKA (reference sequence). CDR3 nucleotide sequence: TGCAGTGCTCTCTACCAAGAGACCCAGTACTTC. Protein: CSALYQETQYF.

This chain connects TRBV4-3 to TRBJ2-5, with 14 bases lining up with TRBD2. Germline CDR1 LGHNA, CDR2 YSLEER. The CDR3 is 15 residues long. With V trimmed by 0 bases and J by 7 bases, 1 base remained unmatched. The CDR3 sequence is CASSQETSGGVTQYF. The DNA of the CDR3 is TGCGCCAGCAGCCAAGAGACTAGCGGGGGGGTGACCCAGTACTTC.

The chain is built from TRBV7-2 and TRBJ2-1; 14 bases align to TRBD2. The trim removed 5 bases at V and 6 bases at J, leaving 9 bases unmatched. Per the germline V gene, CDR1 is SGHTA and CDR2 is FQGNSA. The CDR3 runs 17 residues. The CDR3 is CASSAQLTSGGANEQFF. The CDR3 DNA reads TGTGCCAGCAGCGCCCAACTGACTAGCGGGGGGGCCAATGAGCAGTTCTTC.

The CDR3 spells CASSSSRDSLTYEQYF. The CDR3 DNA follows: TGTGCCAGCAGCTCGTCCCGCGACAGCCTAACCTACGAGCAGTACTTC. J is TRBJ2-7 and V is TRBV5-6; a weak D match, TRBD1 (5 bases). The CDR3 is made up of 16 amino acids. Per germline, CDR1 SGHDT and CDR2 YYEEEE. Trimming removed 3 bases from V and 2 bases from J, with 18 bases in between. Full variable domain (rest looked up from reference TRBV5-6 and TRBJ2-7): DAGVTQSPTHLIKTRGQQVTLRCSPKSGHDTVSWYQQALGQGPQFIFQYYEEEERQRGNFPDRFSGHQFPNYSSELNVNALLLGDSALYLCASSSSRDSLTYEQYFGPGTRLTVT.

The rearrangement uses TRBV7-6 and TRBJ2-5; 7 bases fit TRBD1. J lost 3 bases, V lost 6 bases, and 4 bases had no gene match. CDR3 size: 13 residues. CDR1 and CDR2 (germline): SGHVS, FNYEAQ. Here the CDR3 reads CASSYGQEETQYF. Written as DNA, the CDR3 is TGTGCCAGCAGTTATGGACAGGAAGAGACCCAGTACTTC.

The V call is TRBV2, the J call TRBJ1-5, with no clear D. Germline assignment: CDR1 SNHLY and CDR2 FYNNEI. The CDR3 is 12 residues long. V dropped 5 bases and J dropped 7 bases, with 9 bases sitting between them. In DNA form, the CDR3 reads TGTGCCAGCAGTTATGTCGGGCAGCCCCAGCATTTT. It encodes CASSYVGQPQHF.

The chain has TRBV18 and TRBJ2-6; 7 nucleotides agree with TRBD1. Germline-derived CDR1 and CDR2 are KGHSH and LQKENI. This CDR3 is built from 17 residues. The V segment lost 5 bases and the J segment 0 bases; nucleotides outside the gene matches: 7. CDR3: CASSARDRDSGANVLTF. CDR3 DNA: TGTGCCAGCTCAGCCCGGGACAGAGACTCTGGGGCCAACGTCCTGACTTTC.

The gene calls are TRBV7-2 and TRBJ2-3; a weak D match, TRBD2 (5 bases). The V end was cut by 6 bases, the J end by 9 bases, with 13 bases between. Germline V lookup: CDR1 SGHTA, CDR2 FQGNSA. CDR3 length equals 12 residues. The CDR3 sequence: CASSQAGQTQYF. CDR3 in DNA: TGTGCCAGCAGTCAGGCGGGCCAAACGCAGTATTTT.

V and J are TRBV7-9 and TRBJ2-5; D is uncertain. Deletions cut 7 bases from V and 3 bases from J, with 12 bases between. The germline gives CDR1 SEHNR, CDR2 FQNEAQ (reference sequence). CDR3 length: 13 residues. CDR3 residues: CASTTLLEETQYF. CDR3 sequence (DNA): TGTGCCAGCACCACCCTTTTAGAAGAGACCCAGTACTTC.

The chain recombines TRBV9 with TRBJ2-2; TRBD1 is a possible D gene (5 bases). The germline gives CDR1 SGDLS, CDR2 YYNGEE. The CDR3 has 14 amino acids. V lost 2 bases and J 5 bases, leaving 10 bases between the germline ends. CDR3 coding DNA: TGTGCCAGCAGCGTTGGACACGGAACCGGGGAGCTGTTTTTT. Translated: CASSVGHGTGELFF.

As regards this clone: In the same sample, other DNA sequences code for this CDR3. The rearrangement joins TRBV12-5 to TRBJ2-5; 7 bases fit TRBD2. The CDR3 runs 11 residues. The V and J ends lost 6 bases and 5 bases, in that order; junction bases with no gene match: 0. CDR1 LGHNT and CDR2 FRNRAP come from the germline V gene. The CDR3 DNA reads as TGTGCTAGTGGCGGGGGGGAGACCCAGTACTTC. This translates into CASGGGETQYF. Variable domain in full (rest from reference TRBV12-5 and TRBJ2-5): DARVTQTPRHKVTEMGQEVTMRCQPILGHNTVFWYRQTMMQGLELLAYFRNRAPLDDSGMPKDRFSAEMPDATLATLKIQPSEPRDSAVYFCASGGGETQYFGPGTRLLVL.

The chain employs TRBV5-4 and TRBJ1-4; D is perhaps TRBD1 (6 bases). CDR1 and CDR2 from the germline V gene are SGHNT and YYREEE (reference sequence). V gave up 2 bases and J gave up 8 bases, with 13 bases separating them. The CDR3 loop spans 14 amino acids. Here the CDR3 reads CASSFTGLGEKLFF. The CDR3 DNA follows: TGTGCCAGCAGCTTCACAGGGCTGGGGGAAAAACTGTTTTTT.

The V gene is TRBV5-6, the J gene TRBJ2-2; 11 positions match TRBD1. Trimming at V came to 4 bases and at J to 4 bases, leaving 3 bases not matched to a gene. Germline V gene sequence: CDR1 SGHDT, CDR2 YYEEEE. The CDR3 covers 15 residues. For the CDR3, the DNA is TGTGCCAGCAGCCGGGACAGGGGGGTCACCGGGGAGCTGTTTTTT. It yields the protein CASSRDRGVTGELFF. Full variable domain (outside the CDR3, taken from reference TRBV5-6 and TRBJ2-2): DAGVTQSPTHLIKTRGQQVTLRCSPKSGHDTVSWYQQALGQGPQFIFQYYEEEERQRGNFPDRFSGHQFPNYSSELNVNALLLGDSALYLCASSRDRGVTGELFFGEGSRLTVL.

The CDR3 region has the DNA TGTGCCAGCAGTTACTCGGGACTAGCGGAGTCCTACGAGCAGTACTTC. It translates to CASSYSGLAESYEQYF. The genes are TRBV6-5 and TRBJ2-7; 11 bases align to TRBD2. Germline CDR1 is MNHEY and CDR2 is SVGAGI. The CDR3 spans 16 residues. Trimming at V came to 0 bases and at J to 1 base, leaving 2 bases not matched to a gene.

Only a few counts were recorded for this clone. V and J are TRBV11-1 and TRBJ2-3; 7 bases fit TRBD1. Unmatched junction bases numbered 7, after V lost 5 bases and J lost 2 bases. This CDR3 has 15 residues. CDR1 is SGHAT, CDR2 FQDESV, per germline (reference sequence). CDR3 region: CASSLTGVLTDTQYF. CDR3 DNA: TGTGCCAGCAGCCTCACAGGGGTCCTCACAGATACGCAGTATTTT.

The genes are TRBV2 and TRBJ2-2; TRBD2 might be the D (5 bases). The germline V and J ends were trimmed by 7 bases and 7 bases, with 13 bases remaining between them. This CDR3 comprises 13 residues. The V gene's germline CDR1 is SNHLY and CDR2 FYNNEI. DNA of the CDR3: TGTGCCAGCACGGGTATTCGGGGCGGGGAGCTGTTTTTT. Residues: CASTGIRGGELFF.

This clone appeared once. CDR3 sequence (DNA): TGTGCCAGTAGTATAACGGGGACAGGCCCCAATCAGCCCCAGCATTTT. It encodes CASSITGTGPNQPQHF. The rearrangement uses TRBV19 and TRBJ1-5, with TRBD1 matching over 8 bases. Germline CDR1 reads LNHDA; CDR2 reads SQIVND (reference sequence). Germline trimming cut 2 bases from V and 3 bases from J; bases unmatched to any gene: 6. There are 16 residues in the CDR3.

This chain links TRBV7-2 with TRBJ2-7, with 8 bases that match TRBD2. Looked up from germline, CDR1 is SGHTA and CDR2 is FQGNSA. J lost 4 bases, V lost 2 bases, and 4 bases had no gene match. This CDR3 region has 14 residues. CDR3 DNA: TGTGCCAGCAGCTTACAGCGGGGGCCGTACGAGCAGTACTTC. As protein: CASSLQRGPYEQYF.

The sample holds a few counts of this clone. The chain has TRBV2 and TRBJ1-1; the D gene is possibly TRBD1 (6 bases). V lost 4 bases and J lost 3, with 9 bases in between. Per the germline V gene, CDR1 is SNHLY and CDR2 is FYNNEI. This CDR3 is 13 amino acids long. CDR3 nucleotide sequence: TGTGCCAGCAGTGGGGACACTGACACTGAAGCTTTCTTT. Translating gives CASSGDTDTEAFF.

The rearrangement links TRBV4-3 to TRBJ2-1; 12 positions match TRBD2. The CDR3 extends over 15 amino acids. Germline-derived CDR1 and CDR2 are LGHNA and YSLEER. The V gene end was trimmed by 2 bases and the J gene end by 9 bases; junction bases not matched to a gene: 5. The CDR3 is CASSQTGLAGVEQFF. The CDR3 DNA is TGCGCCAGCAGCCAAACGGGACTAGCGGGCGTTGAGCAGTTCTTC.